This record looks at one T cell receptor beta chain sequence and its context. Its antigen is still unknown. The data belong to a study of radiotherapy plus CTLA-4 blockade in lung cancer. Overall study findings and caveats: With interferon-beta, early dynamics of blood T cell clones were reported to best predict response.

Measured with immunoSEQ multiplex PCR; TCRdb has only the in-frame clones, and not every one. This sample yields tens of thousands of clones, of which around 87% are seen a single time; about 0.95% belongs to the top ten. Germline V gene sequence: CDR1 LNHDA, CDR2 SQIVND (reference sequence). There are 13 residues in the CDR3. The V gene lost 7 bases and the J gene lost 10 bases, with 16 bases spanning the gap. The gene calls are TRBV19 and TRBJ1-4; D is uncertain. The source is a human donor with non-small cell lung cancer who had stable disease on radiotherapy plus ipilimumab. The sequencing here drew on peripheral blood, taken from a patient treated with radiotherapy plus ipilimumab. In nucleotides, the CDR3 is TGTGCCAGTATAAAACGGGCCGACGGAAAACTGTTTTTT. It translates to CASIKRADGKLFF.